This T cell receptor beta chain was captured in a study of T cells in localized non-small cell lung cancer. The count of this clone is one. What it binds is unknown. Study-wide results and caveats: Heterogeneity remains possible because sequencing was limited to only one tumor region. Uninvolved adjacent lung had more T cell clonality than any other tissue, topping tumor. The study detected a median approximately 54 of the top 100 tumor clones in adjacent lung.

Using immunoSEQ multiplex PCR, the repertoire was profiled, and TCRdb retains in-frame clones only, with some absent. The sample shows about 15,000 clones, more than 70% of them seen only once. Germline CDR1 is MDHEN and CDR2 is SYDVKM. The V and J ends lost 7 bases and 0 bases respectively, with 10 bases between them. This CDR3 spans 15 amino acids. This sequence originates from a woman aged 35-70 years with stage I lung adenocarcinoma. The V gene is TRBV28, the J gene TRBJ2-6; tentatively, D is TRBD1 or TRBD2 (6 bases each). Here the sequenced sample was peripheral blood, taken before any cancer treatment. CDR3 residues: CASIGGSSGANVLTF. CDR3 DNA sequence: TGTGCCAGCATAGGGGGGAGCTCTGGGGCCAACGTCCTGACTTTC.